The clone carrying this T cell receptor (beta chain) appeared a single time. J was trimmed by 5 bases and V by 2 bases; bases with no gene match: 11. The CDR3 runs 17 residues. CDR1 is MGHRA and CDR2 is YSYEKL in the germline V gene. The data originate from a study of technical replicates of blood from several donors. Clones were sequenced by immunoSEQ multiplex PCR, and TCRdb holds only the in-frame ones, with some missing. The repertoire holds 85,000 to 100,000 clones, with around 93% as singletons. Source material: T cells isolated from PBMCs. The sequence derives from a human donor in good health. The chain combines TRBV4-1 with TRBJ2-1; 8 nucleotides line up with TRBD2. The CDR3 sequence: CASSQFGGAGVDNEQFF. The CDR3 nucleotides are TGCGCCAGCAGCCAATTCGGGGGGGCGGGGGTTGACAATGAGCAGTTCTTC.